The 21 T cell receptor beta chains given below trace back to one sample, sequenced in a study of T cell responses to AZD1222 COVID-19 vaccine. The method was immunoSEQ multiplex PCR; TCRdb's version includes in-frame clones alone and lacks a portion of them. This table has about 140,000 clones, almost 90% appearing once. Sequencing was performed on peripheral blood, taken on day 0 of AZD1222 vaccination. These TCRs come from an adult in good health.

The CDR3 DNA sequence: TGTGCCAGCAGTGGAATGGTGGCTAGCGGGAGGGTGTTTCAGTACTTC. It codes for CASSGMVASGRVFQYF. The gene calls are TRBV2 and TRBJ2-7; 12 positions match TRBD2. Germline V gene lookup returns CDR1 SNHLY and CDR2 FYNNEI. The V segment lost 4 bases and the J segment 10 bases; nucleotides outside the gene matches: 14. The CDR3 totals 16 residues.

The V and J genes are TRBV27 and TRBJ2-5, with 11 positions matching TRBD2. The CDR3 is 21 residues long. Germline-derived CDR1 and CDR2 are MNHEY and SMNVEV (reference sequence). The J segment lost 6 bases and the V segment lost 5 bases, leaving 26 bases of the junction unmatched. The CDR3 loop is CASSPVTFLAGGPFSVQTQYF. The CDR3, as DNA: TGTGCCAGCAGTCCGGTCACCTTCCTAGCGGGAGGACCTTTTTCGGTTCAGACCCAGTACTTC.

The chain couples TRBV18 to TRBJ2-7; 7 bases line up with TRBD1. This CDR3 contains 15 residues. Germline CDR1 is KGHSH and CDR2 is LQKENI. Unmatched junction bases numbered 9, after V lost 4 bases and J lost 3 bases. The CDR3 protein is CASSQGTVKDYEQYF. The CDR3 coding sequence is TGTGCCAGCTCACAGGGGACAGTCAAAGACTACGAGCAGTACTTC. The variable domain in full, with the rest retrieved from reference TRBV18 and TRBJ2-7, is NAGVMQNPRHLVRRRGQEARLRCSPMKGHSHVYWYRQLPEEGLKFMVYLQKENIIDESGMPKERFSAEFPKEGPSILRIQQVVRGDSAAYFCASSQGTVKDYEQYFGPGTRLTVT.

V is TRBV30 and J is TRBJ1-5; 10 nucleotides line up with TRBD1. This CDR3 region has 16 residues. The V and J ends lost 2 bases and 7 bases, in that order; junction bases with no gene match: 11. Germline V CDR1 and CDR2: GTSNPN, SVGIG (reference sequence). Written as DNA, the CDR3 is TGTGCCTGGAGTCCCCCCGGGACAGGGGTCAGGCAGCCCCAGCATTTT. Translated: CAWSPPGTGVRQPQHF.

The rearrangement uses TRBV7-2 and TRBJ1-2; no clear D. Germline-derived CDR1 and CDR2 are SGHTA and FQGNSA. V was shortened by 10 bases and J by 2 bases, with 14 bases between the two germline ends. The CDR3 totals 13 residues. CDR3 sequence (DNA): TGTGCCAAAGGCAGCGGAACCAACTATGGCTACACCTTC. Amino acid sequence: CAKGSGTNYGYTF.

The chain recombines TRBV7-9 with TRBJ1-4, with D perhaps matching TRBD1 (6 bases). There are 14 residues in the CDR3. CDR1 and CDR2 from the germline V gene are SEHNR and FQNEAQ (reference sequence). Between the trimmed V and J ends, which lost 5 bases and 6 bases, there was a span of 13 bases. The CDR3 DNA reads TGTGCCAGCAGCCACAGGGTAGCGGATGAAAAACTGTTTTTT. This gives the protein CASSHRVADEKLFF.

V and J are TRBV7-3 and TRBJ2-1; TRBD2 is a possible D gene (6 bases). Germline V gene sequence: CDR1 SGHTA, CDR2 FQGTGA. The CDR3 contains 14 residues. Trimming shortened V by 5 bases and J by 2 bases, and 10 bases separated the two germline ends. The CDR3 spells CASSLSGAYNEQFF. The CDR3 DNA is TGTGCCAGCAGCCTTAGCGGAGCCTACAATGAGCAGTTCTTC.

The table lists this clone with a count of one. The V call is TRBV19, the J call TRBJ2-5; 11 bases agree with TRBD2. V dropped 4 bases and J dropped 0; count of bases not matched to a gene: 4. Germline V CDR1 and CDR2: LNHDA, SQIVND (reference sequence). The CDR3 totals 16 residues. CDR3 nucleotides: TGTGCCAGTAGTACCCGACTAGCGGGGTACCAAGAGACCCAGTACTTC. It specifies CASSTRLAGYQETQYF. Filled out from reference TRBV19 and TRBJ2-5, the complete variable domain reads DGGITQSPKYLFRKEGQNVTLSCEQNLNHDAMYWYRQDPGQGLRLIYYSQIVNDFQKGDIAEGYSVSREKKESFPLTVTSAQKNPTAFYLCASSTRLAGYQETQYFGPGTRLLVL.

This rearrangement joins TRBV29-1 to TRBJ1-2; TRBD1 matches at 9 bases. The CDR3 contains 13 residues. After removal of 4 bases from V and 8 bases from J, the junction contained 8 bases not matched to a gene. The germline CDR1 and CDR2 sequences are SQVTM and ANQGSEA. The CDR3 spells CSVGEQGAWGYTF. CDR3 DNA sequence: TGCAGCGTTGGCGAACAGGGGGCATGGGGCTACACCTTC.

The chain is built from TRBV3-1 (or the pseudogene TRBV3-2) and TRBJ1-1, with no clear D. V lost 6 bases to trimming and J lost 1 base, with 9 bases between them. CDR3 length: 13 residues. CDR1 and CDR2 (germline): LGHDT, YNNKEL (reference sequence). The CDR3 spells CASSTTGNTEAFF. The CDR3 DNA is TGTGCCAGCAGTACAACCGGGAACACTGAAGCTTTCTTT.

The rearrangement joins TRBV7-2 to TRBJ1-2; the match to TRBD1 covers 10 bases. This CDR3 comprises 14 residues. Losses at the gene ends were 5 bases for V and 5 bases for J; bases not matched to a gene: 5. Germline-derived CDR1 and CDR2 are SGHTA and FQGNSA. The CDR3 loop is CASSAGQGVYGYTF. CDR3 coding DNA: TGTGCCAGCAGCGCTGGACAGGGGGTGTATGGCTACACCTTC.

The V gene is TRBV6-2 or TRBV6-3, the J gene TRBJ1-2; D not certain. The CDR3 consists of 12 residues. The ends were cut back, 6 bases at V and 5 bases at J, with 10 bases in the middle. Germline CDR1 reads MNHEY; CDR2 reads SVGEGT. CDR3 bases: TGTGCCAGCAGCGAGCAGTATTATGGCTACACCTTC. Translated: CASSEQYYGYTF.

The chain links TRBV4-1 to TRBJ2-3; 11 nucleotides agree with TRBD2. The germline gives CDR1 MGHRA, CDR2 YSYEKL. The V segment lost 2 bases and the J segment 2 bases; nucleotides outside the gene matches: 15. The CDR3 is 20 amino acids. The CDR3 loop reads CASSQPGLAAKTRDTDTQYF. CDR3 nucleotides: TGCGCCAGCAGCCAACCGGGACTAGCGGCAAAAACGAGGGACACAGATACGCAGTATTTT.

The chain uses TRBV5-4 and TRBJ2-3; TRBD2 might be the D (6 bases). Germline CDR1 is SGHNT and CDR2 is YYREEE (reference sequence). Trimming took 4 bases from V and 3 from J, leaving 15 bases between them. The CDR3 loop spans 15 amino acids. Here the CDR3 DNA reads TGTGCCAGCAGCCACGGAGACCGGGGGACAGATACGCAGTATTTT. Translating it yields CASSHGDRGTDTQYF.

V usage is TRBV28 and J usage is TRBJ2-2; 8 bases match TRBD1. This CDR3 has 13 residues. Germline values: CDR1 MDHEN, CDR2 SYDVKM. V dropped 6 bases and J dropped 7; count of bases not matched to a gene: 4. The CDR3 DNA sequence: TGTGCCAGCAGACAACAGGGGGGCGGGGAGCTGTTTTTT. Amino acid sequence: CASRQQGGGELFF.

The chain employs TRBV6-2 or TRBV6-3 and TRBJ1-1, with TRBD1 as a possible D gene (6 bases). Trimming took 2 bases from V and 5 from J, leaving 15 bases between them. Germline CDR1 and CDR2: MNHEY and SVGEGT. This CDR3 comprises 15 residues. CDR3 coding DNA: TGTGCCAGCAGTTACCCCCTACAGGGTTGGACTGAAGCTTTCTTT. This codes for CASSYPLQGWTEAFF.

The chain joins TRBV6-2 or TRBV6-3 to TRBJ2-1, with 13 bases lining up with TRBD2. Germline values: CDR1 MNHEY, CDR2 SVGEGT. The V and J ends lost 5 bases and 4 bases, in that order; junction bases with no gene match: 17. This CDR3 region has 20 residues. The CDR3 sequence is CASSPNPRRTSGSTYNEQFF. In DNA, the CDR3 is TGTGCCAGCAGTCCGAATCCGAGACGGACTAGCGGGAGTACTTACAATGAGCAGTTCTTC.

V gene TRBV6-2 or TRBV6-3 combines with J gene TRBJ1-1; 8 nucleotides align to TRBD1. Germline loops: CDR1 MNHEY, CDR2 SVGEGT. The V segment lost 5 bases and the J segment 3 bases; nucleotides outside the gene matches: 8. The CDR3 sequence is 15 residues long. In DNA, the CDR3 is TGTGCCAGCAGTCCCAGGGGGCGAGGGGACACTGAAGCTTTCTTT. It codes for CASSPRGRGDTEAFF.

V is TRBV7-8 and J is TRBJ2-7; TRBD2 agrees at 10 bases. CDR3 size: 16 residues. The germline V gene encodes CDR1 SGHVS and CDR2 FQNEAQ. Trimming cost V 5 bases and J 1 base; bases outside gene matches: 8. This chain's CDR3 is CASSLVRLAGSYEQYF. The CDR3 nucleotides read TGTGCCAGCAGCCTCGTTAGACTAGCGGGTTCCTACGAGCAGTACTTC.

The gene calls are TRBV5-4 and TRBJ2-3; D is uncertain. CDR1 and CDR2 from the germline V gene are SGHNT and YYREEE (reference sequence). Between the trimmed V and J ends, which lost 0 bases and 6 bases, there was a span of 5 bases. The CDR3 consists of 12 residues. Here the CDR3 reads CASSLAEDTQYF. The CDR3 region has the DNA TGTGCCAGCAGCTTGGCGGAGGATACGCAGTATTTT.

The CDR3 coding sequence is TGTGCCAGCAGTTCAGTGGCCCCCAAAGCTTTCTTT. It encodes CASSSVAPKAFF. The chain links TRBV28 to TRBJ1-1; D gene ambiguous. Germline values: CDR1 MDHEN, CDR2 SYDVKM. V dropped 4 bases and J dropped 9 bases, with 12 bases sitting between them. The CDR3 sequence is 12 residues long.